This TCR beta chain is from a study of blood T cell repertoires in COVID-19 (dated by TCRdb to 2020 to 2021). In terms of the full investigation: The collaborator samples originated in the United States, Italy and Spain and spanned the acute and convalescent phases of COVID-19. The samples were drawn from two sources: the first 160 participants of the ongoing ImmuneRACE study, and over 1,000 subjects contributed by 6 global collaborators. The repertoires were made available in a free public database intended to serve as a resource for research on the immune response to SARS-CoV-2. A de-identified subject ID, COVID-19 status, age in years and sex were almost always included in the sample metadata. The dataset comprised deeply sampled blood TCRbeta repertoires from subjects exposed to, actively infected with, or recovered from COVID-19. The material from the prospective study consisted of cDNA or gDNA derived from T cells, B-cell-depleted T cells, or PBMCs. Where available, HLA class I and class II types were obtained from metadata supplied by the sample provider rather than from assay-based typing.

Paper-wide results and their limitations: The amount of clinical and demographic metadata varied by source and participant and was provided uncurated.

The immunoSEQ Assay, a bias-controlled multiplex PCR, was used to amplify TCRbeta CDR3 regions from genomic DNA. The paper's processing steps were these. Nucleated cell counts per sample were estimated from amplification of reference gene primers within the assay. To quantify the absolute abundance of each unique TCRbeta CDR3 rearrangement, sequence reads were collapsed and filtered. For each sample, productive Simpson clonality was calculated as the square root of Simpson's diversity index across productive rearrangements. As stored in TCRdb, this immuneACCESS dataset retains in-frame rearrangements with V and J assigned. A fraction of the clones does not appear; measured against another copy, unresolved V genes explain less than half of the discrepancy, and the remainder lacks a known reason. The DNA gave D and trimming, while V, J and clone size come from that table. The sample yields 60,000 to 80,000 clones; roughly 88% were counted once. 1% to 1.5% of the sample lies in the top ten.

The CDR3 measures 13 amino acids from cysteine to phenylalanine. The CDR3 DNA has 39 bases and is translated from base 1. Taken from the germline V gene, the CDR1 and CDR2 loops are SQVTM and ANQGSEA. Here V drops 8 bases and J drops 4 bases, and the junction holds 10 bases not matched to any gene. Collaborating institutions collected whole blood in K2EDTA tubes following their own protocols. For TCRbeta analysis, collaborator samples were shipped as frozen whole blood, as isolated PBMCs, or as DNA extracted from either sample type. Comments on this clone: Its antigen is unknown. It has no much larger one-base neighbor in the sample; base qualities were not kept.

The TCR originated in a woman aged 80 or older with acute or convalescent COVID-19. What was sequenced was peripheral blood. This chain joins TRBV29-1 to TRBJ1-2; TRBD1 agrees with 7 junctional bases. The CDR3 corresponds to CSSRQGPFYGYTF. The bases read TGCAGCTCCCGACAGGGCCCATTCTATGGCTACACCTTC. With all but the CDR3 taken from the reference TRBV29-1 and TRBJ1-2 genes, the full variable domain is: SAVISQKPSRDICQRGTSLTIQCQVDSQVTMMFWYRQQPGQSLTLIATANQGSEATYESGFVIDKFPISRPNLTFSTLTVSNMSPEDSSIYLCSSRQGPFYGYTFGSGTRLTVV.